These 13 T cell receptor beta chains were all obtained from the same sample, sequenced in a study of CD8+CD57+ T cells in acquired aplastic anemia. The study profiled TCR beta VDJ and CDR3 using genomic DNA as template. TCRdb called the reads again in MiXCR, with one record for every CDR3 protein. Among some 240,000 distinct CDR3 sequences listed, 34% were seen once. The sequenced material came from sorted CD4+, CD8+, or CD8+CD57+ T cells (not recorded which) from PBMCs. The receptors stem from a human donor in good health, serving as a control.

There are a few counts of this clonotype. The J gene is TRBJ2-5, the V gene TRBV15; D remains ambiguous. This CDR3 comprises 13 residues. V shed 3 bases and J shed 7 bases, with 12 bases lying between them. Per the germline V gene, CDR1 is LNHNV and CDR2 is YYDKDF (reference sequence). CDR3 loop: CATSRMGTGTQYF. CDR3 coding DNA: TGTGCCACCAGCAGGATGGGTACGGGGACCCAGTACTTC.

This clonotype was recorded once. The junction departs from germline at one end; a sequencing error may be responsible. V gene TRBV4-1 combines with J gene TRBJ1-3; D is unresolved. The CDR3 length is 13 residues. Germline V lookup: CDR1 MGHRA, CDR2 YSYEKL. CDR3 residues: CASSPKSGSTIYF. In DNA form, the CDR3 reads TGCGCCAGCAGCCCGAAATCTGGAAGCACCATATATTTT.

This clonotype was observed many times. This CDR3 is CASSSRDRVYYGYTF. The CDR3, as DNA: TGTGCCAGCAGCTCCCGGGACAGGGTATACTATGGCTACACCTTC. The J gene is TRBJ1-2, the V gene TRBV7-9; 9 bases line up with TRBD1. This CDR3 has 15 amino acids. V was pared by 4 bases and J by 3 bases, with 6 bases of the junction left unmatched. The germline gives CDR1 SEHNR, CDR2 FQNEAQ (reference sequence).

As for this clonotype: The CDR3 ends on some other residue instead of the conserved phenylalanine or tryptophan, so this is likely a read error. This sequence joins TRBV2 and TRBJ1-1; D remains unclear. This CDR3 is 13 amino acids long. V was clipped by 6 bases and J by 1 base, with 9 bases between them. Germline CDR1 is SNHLY and CDR2 is FYNNEI. CDR3 nucleotide sequence: TGTGCCAGCAGCCAGACATCGAACACTGAAGCTTTCTCT. Protein sequence: CASSQTSNTEAFS.

This clonotype was detected many times. The gene calls are TRBV7-2 and TRBJ2-7; 10 bases line up with TRBD2. CDR3 length equals 13 residues. Germline V lookup: CDR1 SGHTA, CDR2 FQGNSA. With V trimmed by 3 bases and J by 6 bases, 2 bases remained unmatched. The CDR3 sequence is CASSFRLAGEQYF. The CDR3, as DNA: TGTGCCAGCAGCTTTCGACTAGCGGGCGAGCAGTACTTC.

This clonotype was found many times. The genes are TRBV2 and TRBJ2-4; the D gene could be TRBD1 or TRBD2 (5 bases each). This CDR3 has 14 residues. From germline, CDR1 is SNHLY and CDR2 FYNNEI. V was cut by 6 bases and J by 4 bases, with 13 bases left in between. CDR3 bases: TGTGCCAGCAGGGGGGTTTCGGGGAAAAACATTCAGTACTTC. It is translated as CASRGVSGKNIQYF.

The rearrangement links TRBV20-1 to TRBJ2-3; 13 nucleotides match TRBD2. V gave up 5 bases and J gave up 6 bases; unmatched junction bases: 11. Germline V gene sequence: CDR1 DFQATT, CDR2 SNEGSKA (reference sequence). This CDR3 comprises 16 residues. CDR3 residues: CSAGGGLAGLPDTQYF. The CDR3 DNA is TGCAGTGCTGGGGGGGGACTAGCGGGGTTACCGGATACGCAGTATTTT.

The table lists this clonotype with many counts. V gene TRBV29-1 combines with J gene TRBJ1-1; 7 positions match TRBD1. With V trimmed by 3 bases and J by 0 bases, 7 bases remained unmatched. The CDR3 totals 15 residues. Germline V CDR1 and CDR2: SQVTM, ANQGSEA. CDR3 amino acids: CSVEAGGYMNTEAFF. The DNA of the CDR3 is TGCAGCGTTGAGGCAGGGGGGTACATGAACACTGAAGCTTTCTTT.

This clonotype was seen once. Germline is not matched at one junction end, which may reflect a read error. The chain combines TRBV30 with TRBJ2-7; tentative D call: TRBD1 (6 bases). The CDR3 covers 14 residues. The germline gives CDR1 GTSNPN, CDR2 SVGIG (reference sequence). CDR3 nucleotide sequence: TGTGCCTGGAGTGTGGTCCAGGGGATTTACGAGCGGTACTTC. This translates into CAWSVVQGIYERYF. The whole variable domain, remainder taken from reference TRBV30 and TRBJ2-7, is SQTIHQWPATLVQPVGSPLSLECTVEGTSNPNLYWYRQAAGRGLQLLFYSVGIGQISSEVPQNLSASRPQDRQFILSSKKLLLSDSGFYLCAWSVVQGIYERYFGPGTRLTVT.

This clonotype was seen ten or more times. The chain has TRBV7-7 and TRBJ2-5; D is perhaps TRBD1 or TRBD2 (5 bases each). There are 14 residues in the CDR3. Deletions cut 3 bases from V and 1 base from J, with 9 bases between. Germline CDR1 is SSHAT and CDR2 is FNYEAQ (reference sequence). The DNA for the CDR3 is TGTGCCAGCAGCTTCGACGGGACCCAAGAGACCCAGTACTTC. As protein: CASSFDGTQETQYF.

The gene calls are TRBV12-5 and TRBJ1-6; no firm D call. CDR3 size: 16 residues. With 2 bases removed from V and 4 bases from J, the gap between germline ends came to 12 bases. Per the germline V gene, CDR1 is LGHNT and CDR2 is FRNRAP. The CDR3 DNA reads as TGTGCTAGTGGTTTGACCCTCCCGGGTTATAATTCACCCCTCCACTTT. Translation: CASGLTLPGYNSPLHF.

This clonotype was recorded a few times. The chain employs TRBV9 and TRBJ1-3, with TRBD1 identical over 7 bases. The CDR3 spans 17 residues. V lost 2 bases, J lost 1 base, and 9 bases stayed unmatched. Germline V gives CDR1 SGDLS, CDR2 YYNGEE. The CDR3 loop reads CASSVSTGLFSGNTIYF. The CDR3 DNA reads TGTGCCAGCAGCGTTTCGACAGGGTTGTTTTCTGGAAACACCATATATTTT. The variable domain in full, with the rest retrieved from reference TRBV9 and TRBJ1-3, is DSGVTQTPKHLITATGQRVTLRCSPRSGDLSVYWYQQSLDQGLQFLIQYYNGEERAKGNILERFSAQQFPDLHSELNLSSLELGDSALYFCASSVSTGLFSGNTIYFGEGSWLTVV.

The chain carries TRBV20-1 and TRBJ2-1; 9 bases align to TRBD1. Germline lookup yields CDR1 DFQATT and CDR2 SNEGSKA (reference sequence). The CDR3 contains 13 residues. V lost 3 bases and J lost 7; bases outside the gene matches: 4. CDR3: CSASKTGGNEQFF. In DNA, the CDR3 is TGCAGTGCTAGTAAGACAGGGGGAAATGAGCAGTTCTTC.